This is a list of T cell receptor beta chains from one sample in a study of cytomegalovirus exposure and HLA in healthy donors. Sequenced by immunoSEQ multiplex PCR; TCRdb stores in-frame clones only, minus some. The table shows more than 95,000 clones, with 70% to 75% occurring only once. Sequencing used PBMCs. All receptors derive from a man aged 35-49 years in good health and CMV-seronegative. Both conserved end residues are part of each CDR3. A D gene is named only where the DNA matches it firmly. Clone size is stated in some rows and not others, as once, few, many or a class when expanded.

clone_size,j_call,d_call,v_call,cdr3_aa,cdr3_nt
-,TRBJ2-7,TRBD1,TRBV15,CATSTRPGQGHEQYF,TGTGCCACCAGCACCCGACCGGGACAGGGTCACGAGCAGTACTTC
-,TRBJ1-3,-,TRBV11-1,CASSLQFGNTIYF,TGTGCCAGCAGCTTGCAGTTTGGAAACACCATATATTTT
-,TRBJ2-2,TRBD1,TRBV11-3,CASSRRRDRGPGELFF,TGTGCCAGCAGTCGGAGGCGGGACAGGGGCCCCGGGGAGCTGTTTTTT
once,TRBJ1-2,-,TRBV6-5,CASRLATGYGYTF,TGTGCCAGCAGACTGGCGACAGGCTATGGCTACACCTTC
many,TRBJ2-3,TRBD2,TRBV7-2,CASSLAPAGGTDTQYF,TGTGCCAGCAGCTTAGCGCCAGCGGGGGGCACAGATACGCAGTATTTT
-,TRBJ2-5,TRBD2,TRBV7-2,CASNPGAGYETQYF,TGTGCCAGCAACCCTGGAGCGGGATATGAGACCCAGTACTTC
-,TRBJ1-2,-,TRBV7-6,CASSLGQERYGYTF,TGTGCCAGCAGCTTAGGACAGGAACGTTATGGCTACACCTTC
many,TRBJ2-7,-,TRBV6-5,CASSYSHNSYEQYF,TGTGCCAGCAGTTACTCCCACAACTCCTACGAGCAGTACTTC
few,TRBJ2-7,TRBD1,TRBV4-1,CASSQGGNRGYEQYF,TGCGCCAGCAGCCAAGGGGGCAACAGGGGCTACGAGCAGTACTTC
-,TRBJ2-3,-,TRBV6-1,CASTDIRTDTQYF,TGTGCCAGCACCGACATACGCACAGATACGCAGTATTTT
-,TRBJ1-5,-,TRBV5-8,CASSLTGSNQPQHF,TGTGCCAGCAGCTTGACAGGGAGCAATCAGCCCCAGCATTTT
few,TRBJ1-1,TRBD1,TRBV11-2,CASFPWRDSLNTEAFF,TGTGCCAGCTTTCCGTGGCGGGACAGTTTGAACACTGAAGCTTTCTTT
-,TRBJ2-1,-,TRBV4-2,CASSQDRGNNEQFF,TGTGCCAGCAGCCAAGATAGGGGGAACAATGAGCAGTTCTTC
-,TRBJ1-5,-,TRBV19,CASRGQYNQPQHF,TGTGCCAGTAGGGGGCAGTACAATCAGCCCCAGCATTTT
-,TRBJ1-1,TRBD1,TRBV7-2,CASSRDRYEAFF,TGTGCCAGCAGTCGGGACAGGTATGAAGCTTTCTTT
-,TRBJ2-1,TRBD2,TRBV2,CASSHTTSGRPNEQFF,TGTGCCAGCAGTCATACTACTAGCGGGAGACCCAATGAGCAGTTCTTC
-,TRBJ1-4,TRBD1,TRBV7-9,CASSFGQGGEKLFF,TGTGCCAGCAGCTTCGGACAGGGGGGGGAAAAACTGTTTTTT
few,TRBJ2-5,TRBD1,TRBV7-2,CASSLNRGLETQYF,TGTGCCAGCAGCTTAAACAGGGGGTTGGAGACCCAGTACTTC
few,TRBJ1-2,TRBD1,TRBV6-6,CASRPGQGKVFYGYTF,TGTGCCAGCAGACCGGGACAGGGGAAAGTCTTCTATGGCTACACCTTC
-,TRBJ1-5,TRBD1,TRBV4-1,CASSLEGQGARQPQHF,TGCGCCAGCAGCCTGGAGGGACAGGGGGCAAGGCAGCCCCAGCATTTT
-,TRBJ2-7,-,TRBV6-5,CASSRTGYEQYF,TGTGCCAGCAGCCGCACAGGGTACGAGCAGTACTTC
-,TRBJ2-1,-,TRBV2,CASSLQGWVSYNEQFF,TGTGCCAGCAGCCTACAGGGTTGGGTCTCCTACAATGAGCAGTTCTTC
-,TRBJ2-3,-,TRBV11-3,CASSLVGVGTDTQYF,TGTGCCAGCAGCTTAGTAGGGGTCGGCACAGATACGCAGTATTTT
-,TRBJ2-7,-,TRBV7-2,CASSLGGGAAYEQYF,TGTGCCAGCAGCTTAGGAGGGGGGGCCGCCTACGAGCAGTACTTC
-,TRBJ2-7,-,TRBV19,CASSRDRPSPLYEQYF,TGTGCCAGTAGTCGAGACAGACCTTCCCCCCTCTACGAGCAGTACTTC
-,TRBJ1-1,-,TRBV29-1,CSVEDTGTEAFF,TGCAGCGTTGAAGATACAGGGACTGAAGCTTTCTTT
few,TRBJ1-2,-,TRBV7-2,CASSFLPGMKMDYGYTF,TGTGCCAGCAGCTTTTTGCCGGGGATGAAGATGGACTATGGCTACACCTTC
-,TRBJ1-3,-,TRBV9,CASSVSPGRTGNTIYF,TGTGCCAGCAGCGTTAGTCCGGGAAGGACTGGAAACACCATATATTTT